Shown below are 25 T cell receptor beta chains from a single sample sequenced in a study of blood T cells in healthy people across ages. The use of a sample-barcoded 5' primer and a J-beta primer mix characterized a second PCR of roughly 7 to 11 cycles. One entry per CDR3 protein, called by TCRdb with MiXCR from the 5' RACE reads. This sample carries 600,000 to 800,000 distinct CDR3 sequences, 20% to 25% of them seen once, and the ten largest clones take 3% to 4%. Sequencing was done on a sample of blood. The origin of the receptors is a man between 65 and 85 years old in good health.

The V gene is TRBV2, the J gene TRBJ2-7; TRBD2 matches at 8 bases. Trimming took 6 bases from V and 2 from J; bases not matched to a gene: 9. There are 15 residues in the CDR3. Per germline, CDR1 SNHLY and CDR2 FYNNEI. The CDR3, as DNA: TGTGCCAGCAGACAGAACCCTAGCGGGCCCTACGAGCAGTACTTC. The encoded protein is CASRQNPSGPYEQYF.

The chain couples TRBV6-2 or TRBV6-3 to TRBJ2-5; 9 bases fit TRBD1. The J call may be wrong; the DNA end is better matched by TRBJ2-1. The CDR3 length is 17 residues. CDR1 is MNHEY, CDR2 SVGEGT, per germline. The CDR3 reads CASSYTTQGAYMYEQFF. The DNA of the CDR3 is TGTGCCAGCAGTTATACCACACAGGGGGCGTATATGTATGAGCAGTTCTTC.

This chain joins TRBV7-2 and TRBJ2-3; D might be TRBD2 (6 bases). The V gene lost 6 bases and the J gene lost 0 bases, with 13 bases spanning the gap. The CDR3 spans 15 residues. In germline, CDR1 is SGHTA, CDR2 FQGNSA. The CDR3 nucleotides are TGTGCCAGCAGTTATATGGGGGGTAGCACAGATACGCAGTATTTT. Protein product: CASSYMGGSTDTQYF.

The CDR3 protein is CSARGTGEKLFF. The CDR3 coding sequence is TGCAGTGCTAGAGGGACGGGGGAAAAACTGTTTTTT. The chain couples TRBV20-1 to TRBJ1-4, with D unresolved. V was pared by 1 base and J by 8 bases, with 8 bases between. The germline CDR1 and CDR2 sequences are DFQATT and SNEGSKA (reference sequence). The CDR3 is 12 amino acids.

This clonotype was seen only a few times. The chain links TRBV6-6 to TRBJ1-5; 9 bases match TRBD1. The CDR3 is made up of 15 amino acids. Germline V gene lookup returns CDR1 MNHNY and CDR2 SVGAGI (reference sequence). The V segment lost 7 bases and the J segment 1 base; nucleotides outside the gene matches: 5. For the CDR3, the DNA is TGTGCCAGCAAGACAGGGGGGGAGAGCAATCAGCCCCAGCATTTT. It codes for CASKTGGESNQPQHF.

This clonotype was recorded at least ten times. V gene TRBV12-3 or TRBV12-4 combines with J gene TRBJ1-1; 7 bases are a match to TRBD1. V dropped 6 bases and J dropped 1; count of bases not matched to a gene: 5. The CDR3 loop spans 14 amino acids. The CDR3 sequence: CASSKNRGNTEAFF. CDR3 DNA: TGTGCCAGCAGCAAAAACAGGGGGAACACTGAAGCTTTCTTT.

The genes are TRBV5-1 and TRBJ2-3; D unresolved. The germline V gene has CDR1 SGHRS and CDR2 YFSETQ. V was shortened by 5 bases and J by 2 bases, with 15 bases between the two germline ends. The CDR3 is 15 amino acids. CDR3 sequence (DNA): TGCGCCAGCAGGAACACTCCTAGGTCCACAGATACGCAGTATTTT. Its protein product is CASRNTPRSTDTQYF.

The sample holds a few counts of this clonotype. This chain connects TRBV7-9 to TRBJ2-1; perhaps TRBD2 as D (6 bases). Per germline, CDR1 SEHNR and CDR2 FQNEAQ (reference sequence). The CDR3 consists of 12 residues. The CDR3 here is CDTRDSYNEQFF. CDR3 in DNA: TGTGATACGCGGGACTCCTACAATGAGCAGTTCTTC.

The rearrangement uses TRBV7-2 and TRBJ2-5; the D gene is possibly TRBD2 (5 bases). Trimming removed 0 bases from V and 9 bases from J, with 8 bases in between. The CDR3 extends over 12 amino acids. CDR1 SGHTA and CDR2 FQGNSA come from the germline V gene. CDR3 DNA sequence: TGTGCCAGCAGCTTAGCCGTCGGGGCCCAGTACTTC. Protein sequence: CASSLAVGAQYF.

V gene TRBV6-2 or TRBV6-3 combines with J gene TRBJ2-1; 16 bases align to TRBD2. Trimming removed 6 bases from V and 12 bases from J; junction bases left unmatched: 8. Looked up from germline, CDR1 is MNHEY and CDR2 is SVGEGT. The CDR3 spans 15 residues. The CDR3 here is CASRAGLAGGKGQFF. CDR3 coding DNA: TGTGCCAGCAGAGCGGGACTAGCGGGAGGGAAGGGGCAGTTCTTC.

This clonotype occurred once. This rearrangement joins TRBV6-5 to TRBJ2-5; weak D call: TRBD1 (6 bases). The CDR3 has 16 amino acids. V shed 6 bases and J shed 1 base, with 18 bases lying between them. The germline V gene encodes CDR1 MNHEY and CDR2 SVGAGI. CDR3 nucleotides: TGTGCCAGCAGGTTAAGGGGGTCCGGCTCCCAAGAGACCCAGTACTTC. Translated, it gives CASRLRGSGSQETQYF.

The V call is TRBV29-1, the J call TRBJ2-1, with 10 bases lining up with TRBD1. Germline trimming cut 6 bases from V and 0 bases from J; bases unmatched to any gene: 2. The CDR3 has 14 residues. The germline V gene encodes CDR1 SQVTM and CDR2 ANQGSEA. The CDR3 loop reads CSVDRGNSYNEQFF. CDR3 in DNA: TGCAGCGTGGACAGGGGGAACTCCTACAATGAGCAGTTCTTC.

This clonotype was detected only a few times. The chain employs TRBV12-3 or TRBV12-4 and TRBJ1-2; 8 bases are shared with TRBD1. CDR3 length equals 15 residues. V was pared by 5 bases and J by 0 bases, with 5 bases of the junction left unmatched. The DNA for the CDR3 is TGTGCCAGCAGTGACCGGGACAGGACTAACTATGGCTACACCTTC. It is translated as CASSDRDRTNYGYTF.

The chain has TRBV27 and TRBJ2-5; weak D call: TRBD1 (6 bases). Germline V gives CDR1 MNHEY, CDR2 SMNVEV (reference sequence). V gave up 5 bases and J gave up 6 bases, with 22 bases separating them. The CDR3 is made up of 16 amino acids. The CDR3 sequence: CASSQDRFPREQTQYF. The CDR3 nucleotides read TGTGCCAGCAGTCAGGACAGATTCCCAAGGGAGCAGACCCAGTACTTC.

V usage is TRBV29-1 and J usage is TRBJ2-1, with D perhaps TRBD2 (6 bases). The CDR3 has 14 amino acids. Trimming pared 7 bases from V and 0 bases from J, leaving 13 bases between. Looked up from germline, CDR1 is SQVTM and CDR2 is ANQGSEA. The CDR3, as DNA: TGCAGCGCCGAAGGAGGGAGCTCCTACAATGAGCAGTTCTTC. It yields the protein CSAEGGSSYNEQFF.

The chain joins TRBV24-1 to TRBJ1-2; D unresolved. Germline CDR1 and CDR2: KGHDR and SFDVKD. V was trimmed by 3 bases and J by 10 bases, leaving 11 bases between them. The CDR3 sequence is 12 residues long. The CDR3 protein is CATSDEQGAYTF. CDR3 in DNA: TGTGCCACCAGTGATGAACAAGGAGCCTACACCTTC.

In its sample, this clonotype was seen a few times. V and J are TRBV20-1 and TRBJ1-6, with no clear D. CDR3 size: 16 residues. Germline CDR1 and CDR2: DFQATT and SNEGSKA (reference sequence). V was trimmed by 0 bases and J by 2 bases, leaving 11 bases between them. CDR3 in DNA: TGCAGTGCTAGAGATTTTCCAGGAACCTATAATTCACCCCTCCACTTT. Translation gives CSARDFPGTYNSPLHF.

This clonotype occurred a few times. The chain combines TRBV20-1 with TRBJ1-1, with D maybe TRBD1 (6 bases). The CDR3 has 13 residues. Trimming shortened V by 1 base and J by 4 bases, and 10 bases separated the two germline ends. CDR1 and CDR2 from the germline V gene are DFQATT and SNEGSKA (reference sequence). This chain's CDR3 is CSARVQGRTEAFF. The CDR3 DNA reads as TGCAGTGCTAGAGTGCAGGGGCGCACTGAAGCTTTCTTT.

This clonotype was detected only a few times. CDR3 bases: TGTGCCAGCAGCTTTGCTAGCGGAGGGTACTACGAGCAGTACTTC. As protein: CASSFASGGYYEQYF. V usage is TRBV3-1 and J usage is TRBJ2-7; 7 bases line up with TRBD2. V lost 5 bases and J lost 3; bases outside the gene matches: 10. This CDR3 is 15 amino acids long. CDR1 and CDR2 from the germline V gene are LGHDT and YNNKEL (reference sequence).

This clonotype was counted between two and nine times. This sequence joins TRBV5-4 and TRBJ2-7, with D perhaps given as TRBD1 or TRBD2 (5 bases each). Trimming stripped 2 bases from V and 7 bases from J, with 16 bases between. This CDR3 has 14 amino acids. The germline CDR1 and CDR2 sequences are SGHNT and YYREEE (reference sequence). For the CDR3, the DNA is TGTGCCAGCAGCTTCCCGGGACGTACAGTTGAGCAGTACTTC. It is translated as CASSFPGRTVEQYF. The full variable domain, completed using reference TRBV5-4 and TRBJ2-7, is ETGVTQSPTHLIKTRGQQVTLRCSSQSGHNTVSWYQQALGQGPQFIFQYYREEENGRGNFPPRFSGLQFPNYSSELNVNALELDDSALYLCASSFPGRTVEQYFGPGTRLTVT.

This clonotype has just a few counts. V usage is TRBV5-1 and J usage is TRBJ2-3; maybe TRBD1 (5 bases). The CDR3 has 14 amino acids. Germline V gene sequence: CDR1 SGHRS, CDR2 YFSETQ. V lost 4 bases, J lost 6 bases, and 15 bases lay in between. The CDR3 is CASSIGGASDTQYF. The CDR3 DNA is TGCGCCAGCAGCATAGGTGGGGCGTCGGATACGCAGTATTTT.

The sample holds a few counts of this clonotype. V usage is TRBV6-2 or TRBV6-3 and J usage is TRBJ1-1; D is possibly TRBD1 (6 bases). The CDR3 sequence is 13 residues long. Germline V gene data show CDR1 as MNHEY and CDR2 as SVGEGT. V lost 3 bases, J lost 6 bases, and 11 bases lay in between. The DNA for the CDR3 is TGTGCCAGCAGTTATGGGGGCGTATCTGAAGCTTTCTTT. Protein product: CASSYGGVSEAFF.

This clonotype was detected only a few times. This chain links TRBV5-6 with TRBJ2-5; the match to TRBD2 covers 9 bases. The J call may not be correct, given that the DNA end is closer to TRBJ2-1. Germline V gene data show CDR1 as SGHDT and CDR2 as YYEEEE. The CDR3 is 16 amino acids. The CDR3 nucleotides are TGTGCCAGCAGCTTGGGAGCGGGAGGATCTGACAATGAGCAGTTCTTC. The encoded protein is CASSLGAGGSDNEQFF.

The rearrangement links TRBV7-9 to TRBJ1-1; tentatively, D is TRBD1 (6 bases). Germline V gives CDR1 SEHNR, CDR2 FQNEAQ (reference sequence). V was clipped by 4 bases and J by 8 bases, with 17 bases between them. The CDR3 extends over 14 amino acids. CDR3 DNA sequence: TGTGCCAGCAGCTCGTCCGGGACAAGGGGGGAAGCTTTCTTT. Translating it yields CASSSSGTRGEAFF.

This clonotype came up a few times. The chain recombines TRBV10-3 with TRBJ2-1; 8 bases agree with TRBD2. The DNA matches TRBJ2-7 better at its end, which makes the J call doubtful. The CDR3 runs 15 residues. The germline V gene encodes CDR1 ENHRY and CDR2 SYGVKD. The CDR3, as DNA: TGTGCCCCCCCCGATCGGCTAGCGGGTTTCTACGAGCAGTACTTC. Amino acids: CAPPDRLAGFYEQYF.